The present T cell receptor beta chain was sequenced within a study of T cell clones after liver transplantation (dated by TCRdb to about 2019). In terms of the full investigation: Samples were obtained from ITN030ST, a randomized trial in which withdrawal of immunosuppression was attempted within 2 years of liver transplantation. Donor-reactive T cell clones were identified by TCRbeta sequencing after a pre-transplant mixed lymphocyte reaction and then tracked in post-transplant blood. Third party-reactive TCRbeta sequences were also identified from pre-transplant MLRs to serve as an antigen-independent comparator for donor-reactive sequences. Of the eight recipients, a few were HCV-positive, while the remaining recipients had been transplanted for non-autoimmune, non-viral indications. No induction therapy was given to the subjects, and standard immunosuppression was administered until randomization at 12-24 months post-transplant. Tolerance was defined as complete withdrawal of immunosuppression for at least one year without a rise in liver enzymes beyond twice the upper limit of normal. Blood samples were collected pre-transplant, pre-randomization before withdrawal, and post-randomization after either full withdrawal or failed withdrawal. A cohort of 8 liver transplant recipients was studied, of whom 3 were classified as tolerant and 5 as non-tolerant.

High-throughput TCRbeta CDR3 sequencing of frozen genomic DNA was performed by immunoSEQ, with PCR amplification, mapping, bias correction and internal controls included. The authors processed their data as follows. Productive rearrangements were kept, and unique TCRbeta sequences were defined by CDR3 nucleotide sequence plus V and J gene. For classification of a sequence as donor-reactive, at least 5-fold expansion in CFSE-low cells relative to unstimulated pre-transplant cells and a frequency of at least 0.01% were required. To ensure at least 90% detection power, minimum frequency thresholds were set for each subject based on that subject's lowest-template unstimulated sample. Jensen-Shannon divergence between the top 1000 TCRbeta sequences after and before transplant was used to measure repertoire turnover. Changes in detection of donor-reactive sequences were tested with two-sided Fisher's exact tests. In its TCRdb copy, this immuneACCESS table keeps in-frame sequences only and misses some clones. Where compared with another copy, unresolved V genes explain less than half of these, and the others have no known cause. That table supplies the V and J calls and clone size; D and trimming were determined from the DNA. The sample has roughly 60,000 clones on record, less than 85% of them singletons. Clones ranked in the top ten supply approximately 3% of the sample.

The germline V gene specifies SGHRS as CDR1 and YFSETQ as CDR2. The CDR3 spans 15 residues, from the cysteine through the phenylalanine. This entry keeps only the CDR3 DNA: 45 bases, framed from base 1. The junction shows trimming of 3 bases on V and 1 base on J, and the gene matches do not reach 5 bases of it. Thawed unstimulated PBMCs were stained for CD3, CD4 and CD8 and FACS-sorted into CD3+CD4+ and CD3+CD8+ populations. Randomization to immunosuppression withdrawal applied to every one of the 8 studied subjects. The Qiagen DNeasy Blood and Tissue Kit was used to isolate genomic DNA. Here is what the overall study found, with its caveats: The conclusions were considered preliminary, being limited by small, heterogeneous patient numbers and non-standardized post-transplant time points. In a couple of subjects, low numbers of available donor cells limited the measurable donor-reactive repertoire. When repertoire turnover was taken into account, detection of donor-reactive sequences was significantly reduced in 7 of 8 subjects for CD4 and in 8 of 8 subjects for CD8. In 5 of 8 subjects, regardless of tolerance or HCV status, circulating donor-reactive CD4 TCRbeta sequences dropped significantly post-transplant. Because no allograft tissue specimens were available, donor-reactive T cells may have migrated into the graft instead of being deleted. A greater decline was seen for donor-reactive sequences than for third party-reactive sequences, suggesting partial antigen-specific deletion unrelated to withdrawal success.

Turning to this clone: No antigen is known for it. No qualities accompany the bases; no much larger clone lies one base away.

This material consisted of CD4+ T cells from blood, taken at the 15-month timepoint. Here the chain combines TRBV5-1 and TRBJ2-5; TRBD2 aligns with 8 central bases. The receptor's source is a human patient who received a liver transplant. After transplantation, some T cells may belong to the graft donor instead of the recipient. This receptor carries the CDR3 CASSWSGGPQETQYF. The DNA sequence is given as TGCGCCAGCAGCTGGAGCGGGGGTCCCCAAGAGACCCAGTACTTC.